These 13 T cell receptor beta chains came from one sample sequenced in a study of blood T cell repertoires in COVID-19. Assay used: immunoSEQ multiplex PCR; TCRdb lists only in-frame clones, some missing. This sample has some 170,000 clones; about 80% occur once, and the top ten carry over 7.5%. The sequenced sample was peripheral blood. The source of these receptors is a woman in her seventies with acute or convalescent COVID-19.

The genes are TRBV7-9 and TRBJ1-1; D ambiguous. Trimming pared 5 bases from V and 7 bases from J, leaving 8 bases between. The CDR3 is 11 residues long. Germline V gives CDR1 SEHNR, CDR2 FQNEAQ (reference sequence). The CDR3 region has the DNA TGTGCCAGCAGCCCTGTGCGTGAAGCTTTCTTT. Protein: CASSPVREAFF.

This chain connects TRBV15 to TRBJ1-3; D unclear. The ends were cut back, 0 bases at V and 4 bases at J, with 13 bases in the middle. CDR3 length: 16 residues. Germline CDR1 and CDR2: LNHNV and YYDKDF (reference sequence). The CDR3 nucleotides read TGTGCCACCAGCAGAGATAATCCGGGTCCGGGAAACACCATATATTTT. This translates into CATSRDNPGPGNTIYF.

CDR3 loop: CASSPRQGSVNTEAFF. DNA for the CDR3: TGTGCCAGCAGCCCCCGACAGGGTTCCGTGAACACTGAAGCTTTCTTT. The chain joins TRBV5-6 to TRBJ1-1, with 7 bases matching TRBD1. The CDR3 length is 16 residues. Germline lookup yields CDR1 SGHDT and CDR2 YYEEEE. The J segment lost 0 bases and the V segment lost 4 bases, leaving 9 bases of the junction unmatched.

V and J are TRBV10-2 and TRBJ2-7; 8 bases are shared with TRBD1. V was pared by 3 bases and J by 5 bases, with 15 bases of the junction left unmatched. The CDR3 loop spans 17 amino acids. Per the germline V gene, CDR1 is WSHSY and CDR2 is SAAADI. The CDR3 sequence is CASSDPLDRVRKDEQYF. CDR3 in DNA: TGCGCCAGCAGTGACCCCTTGGACAGGGTAAGAAAGGACGAGCAGTACTTC.

V and J are TRBV2 and TRBJ1-3; maybe TRBD1 (6 bases). V lost 4 bases and J lost 4, with 14 bases in between. The CDR3 length is 15 residues. Germline V gene lookup returns CDR1 SNHLY and CDR2 FYNNEI. Here the CDR3 reads CASSAVRGQGNTIYF. The DNA for the CDR3 is TGTGCCAGCAGTGCCGTAAGAGGACAGGGAAACACCATATATTTT.

The rearrangement links TRBV4-2 to TRBJ1-5; 8 bases align to TRBD1. The CDR3 sequence is 20 residues long. CDR1 is LGHNA and CDR2 is YNFKEQ in the germline V gene. V gave up 0 bases and J gave up 2 bases; unmatched junction bases: 15. The CDR3 DNA sequence: TGTGCCAGCAGCCAAGATGGGACAGGTAGAATGGTGGGAGGCAATCAGCCCCAGCATTTT. Translation gives CASSQDGTGRMVGGNQPQHF.

The V and J genes are TRBV7-2 and TRBJ2-1, with 9 bases identical to TRBD1. The V gene's germline CDR1 is SGHTA and CDR2 FQGNSA. V gave up 2 bases and J gave up 8 bases; unmatched junction bases: 7. The CDR3 contains 15 residues. The CDR3 here is CASSLSGTGSDEQFF. DNA for the CDR3: TGTGCCAGCAGCTTAAGCGGGACAGGGTCAGATGAGCAGTTCTTC.

The chain is built from TRBV19 and TRBJ1-6, with D possibly being TRBD1 (5 bases). The length of the CDR3 is 14 residues. Germline values: CDR1 LNHDA, CDR2 SQIVND (reference sequence). Trimming removed 5 bases at V and 8 bases at J, with 13 bases between. The CDR3, as DNA: TGTGCCAGTAGTCCCAGAGACAGTTATTCACCCCTCCACTTT. As protein: CASSPRDSYSPLHF.

V usage is TRBV2 and J usage is TRBJ2-1, with TRBD1 as a possible D gene (5 bases). Germline CDR1 is SNHLY and CDR2 is FYNNEI. This CDR3 comprises 16 residues. V was shortened by 4 bases and J by 3 bases, with 16 bases between the two germline ends. CDR3: CASSVNTGPYYNEQFF. The CDR3 DNA reads as TGTGCCAGCAGTGTCAATACAGGACCCTACTACAATGAGCAGTTCTTC.

This clone was observed a handful of times. The J gene is TRBJ1-3, the V gene TRBV9; D uncertain. CDR1 and CDR2 (germline): SGDLS, YYNGEE. Trimming cost V 1 base and J 4 bases, with 6 bases left between them. There are 13 residues in the CDR3. CDR3 sequence: CASSVKEGNTIYF. DNA for the CDR3: TGTGCCAGCAGCGTAAAAGAGGGAAACACCATATATTTT.

The chain is built from TRBV3-1 (or the pseudogene TRBV3-2) and TRBJ1-1; D call uncertain. V shed 1 base and J shed 7 bases, with 13 bases lying between them. This CDR3 has 14 amino acids. Germline loops: CDR1 LGHDT, CDR2 YNNKEL (reference sequence). CDR3 DNA sequence: TGTGCCAGCAGCCAAGGGGCGTCAGTTCTTGAAGCTTTCTTT. Translating it yields CASSQGASVLEAFF.

The chain carries TRBV4-3 and TRBJ2-5; 7 nucleotides match TRBD1. The CDR3 is made up of 14 amino acids. Germline V gene sequence: CDR1 LGHNA, CDR2 YSLEER. V shed 4 bases, J shed 5 bases, and the junction held 7 bases outside the gene matches. CDR3 sequence: CASSPGRGWETQYF. The CDR3 DNA sequence: TGCGCCAGCAGCCCGGGCAGGGGGTGGGAGACCCAGTACTTC.

The rearrangement uses TRBV7-6 and TRBJ1-1, with unresolved D. The CDR3 is 15 residues long. From germline, CDR1 is SGHVS and CDR2 FNYEAQ. V was clipped by 5 bases and J by 1 base, with 14 bases between them. CDR3 coding DNA: TGTGCCAGCAGCCCCGTCGGGAAGAGGAACACTGAAGCTTTCTTT. Its translation is CASSPVGKRNTEAFF.